The sequence of this T cell receptor (beta chain) was determined in a study of T cell responses to AZD1222 COVID-19 vaccine. Study-level points and caveats: Without day 14 samples, only post-peak T cell repertoires were studied.

Libraries were prepared by immunoSEQ multiplex PCR; TCRdb keeps only in-frame clonotypes and omits some of them. The table lists around 80,000 clones, 83% of them singletons. Regarding this clone: What it recognizes is unknown.

Trimming took off 0 bases at V and 3 bases at J, with 13 bases between the two ends. CDR1 SGHRS and CDR2 YFSETQ come from the germline V gene. The CDR3 covers 15 residues. The source material was peripheral blood, sampled 28 days after the second AZD1222 dose. The source of this sequence is an adult who received the AZD1222 COVID-19 vaccine. This rearrangement joins TRBV5-1 to TRBJ2-7; D gene uncertain. CDR3 loop: CASSLDTGPIYEQYF. In DNA form, the CDR3 reads TGCGCCAGCAGCTTGGACACGGGCCCAATCTACGAGCAGTACTTC.